This T cell receptor beta chain emerged from a study of cytomegalovirus exposure and HLA in healthy donors. Overall study results and limits: Accurate prediction of HLA-A and HLA-B alleles (for most subjects) was reportedly achieved from TCR beta sequences.

Notes on this clone: What it recognizes is unknown.

Germline loops: CDR1 LNHDA, CDR2 SQIVND (reference sequence). V shed 9 bases, J shed 6 bases, and the junction held 6 bases outside the gene matches. CDR3 size: 14 residues. A multiplex PCR was run with 60 Vbeta primers and 13 Jbeta primers. In the original workflow: Roughly 80 million unique TCR beta chains, 9 million to 14 million shared, were counted in a later analysis. TCRdb keeps only in-frame clones here, not all; method: immunoSEQ multiplex PCR. That table supplies the V and J calls and clone size; D and trimming were determined from the DNA. Here the sample table reports 110,000 to 150,000 clones. Each donor's status was that of a healthy bone marrow donor.

This sequence was found in a male donor in good health and CMV-seronegative. This chain uses TRBV19 with TRBJ2-2, with 11 bases fitting TRBD1. The material sequenced was PBMCs. The CDR3 nucleotides are TGTGCCAGCGCCAGGACAGGGGGCGCCGGGGAGCTGTTTTTT. Amino acids: CASARTGGAGELFF.